Each of the 17 T cell receptor beta chains below was sequenced from the same sample in a study of OX40 agonist ivuxolimab in advanced cancers. Assay: immunoSEQ multiplex PCR; the TCRdb copy retains only in-frame clones and omits some. The sample contains about 90,000 clones, 90% of which appear only once. Specimen: CD4+ or CD8+ T cells sorted from blood, collected in a trial of the OX40 agonist ivuxolimab. These receptors originate from an adult with an advanced solid tumor such as melanoma, head and neck, liver or kidney cancer.

J is TRBJ2-7 and V is TRBV29-1, with 9 nucleotides matching TRBD2. J gave up 3 bases and V 3 bases, and 12 bases lay outside the gene matches. CDR1 SQVTM and CDR2 ANQGSEA come from the germline V gene. CDR3 length: 16 residues. The CDR3, as DNA: TGCAGCGTTGAGGGGGATGAGACTAGCGGAGACTACGAGCAGTACTTC. Translation gives CSVEGDETSGDYEQYF.

V is TRBV2 and J is TRBJ2-3, with 11 bases identical to TRBD2. The CDR3 runs to 21 residues. The V gene's germline CDR1 is SNHLY and CDR2 FYNNEI. Germline trimming cut 7 bases from V and 2 bases from J; bases unmatched to any gene: 23. This CDR3 is CASTRYSAGGVTSGITDTQYF. The CDR3 region has the DNA TGTGCCAGCACCAGATATTCGGCAGGTGGAGTGACTAGCGGGATCACAGATACGCAGTATTTT.

The chain recombines TRBV6-4 with TRBJ2-1; tentative D call: TRBD1 (5 bases). Between the trimmed V and J ends, which lost 3 bases and 7 bases, there was a span of 13 bases. The CDR3 spans 14 residues. Germline V gives CDR1 MRHNA, CDR2 SNTAGT. Written as DNA, the CDR3 is TGTGCCAGCAGTGAGGGGCAGGGAAAGAATGAGCAGTTCTTC. Translation gives CASSEGQGKNEQFF.

The chain links TRBV5-1 to TRBJ2-7; 9 bases agree with TRBD2. Germline V gives CDR1 SGHRS, CDR2 YFSETQ. The CDR3 runs 14 residues. V gave up 3 bases and J gave up 4 bases; unmatched junction bases: 5. For the CDR3, the DNA is TGCGCCAGCAGCTCTGGACTAGCGACTTACGAGCAGTACTTC. Residues: CASSSGLATYEQYF.

The chain links TRBV2 to TRBJ1-5; the D gene is possibly TRBD1 (5 bases). Germline V gene data show CDR1 as SNHLY and CDR2 as FYNNEI. With 4 bases removed from V and 9 bases from J, the gap between germline ends came to 16 bases. CDR3 length equals 14 residues. The CDR3 nucleotides read TGTGCCAGCAGTGCACGGCAGGGCGCGGCGCCCCAGCATTTT. It specifies CASSARQGAAPQHF.

The CDR3 DNA is TGCAGCGTTCAGGGGGCACGCTCCTACGAGCAGTACTTC. This translates into CSVQGARSYEQYF. The chain combines TRBV29-1 with TRBJ2-7; 8 positions match TRBD1. Germline assignment: CDR1 SQVTM and CDR2 ANQGSEA. This CDR3 has 13 amino acids. Unmatched junction bases numbered 3, after V lost 5 bases and J lost 0 bases.

The CDR3 reads CASAQAGGRGYSGRASSYNEQFF. The DNA of the CDR3 is TGCGCCAGCGCTCAGGCGGGGGGCAGGGGATACAGCGGGAGGGCCAGCTCCTACAATGAGCAGTTCTTC. J is TRBJ2-1 and V is TRBV5-1, with 10 bases matching TRBD2. Germline lookup yields CDR1 SGHRS and CDR2 YFSETQ. This CDR3 has 23 amino acids. V shed 7 bases and J 0 bases; nucleotides not matched to a gene: 28.

This chain joins TRBV5-1 and TRBJ2-5; TRBD1 aligns across 7 bases. Per the germline V gene, CDR1 is SGHRS and CDR2 is YFSETQ. CDR3 length equals 15 residues. The J segment lost 0 bases and the V segment lost 0 bases, leaving 2 bases of the junction unmatched. CDR3 DNA: TGCGCCAGCAGCTTGGGGACAGGCAACCAAGAGACCCAGTACTTC. Translating it yields CASSLGTGNQETQYF.

CDR3 residues: CASGHWGGAVELSGTEAFF. CDR3 nucleotide sequence: TGTGCCAGCGGACACTGGGGGGGGGCTGTGGAGCTGAGTGGCACTGAAGCTTTCTTT. This rearrangement joins TRBV27 to TRBJ1-1; tentatively, D is TRBD1 (6 bases). This CDR3 region has 19 residues. Germline values: CDR1 MNHEY, CDR2 SMNVEV (reference sequence). V lost 8 bases to trimming and J lost 4 bases, with 32 bases between them.

This chain connects TRBV4-1 to TRBJ1-2, with TRBD1 as a possible D gene (6 bases). This CDR3 region has 15 residues. V lost 5 bases, J lost 1 base, and 14 bases lay in between. CDR1 is MGHRA and CDR2 is YSYEKL in the germline V gene. The CDR3 sequence is CASSSRDTLNYGYTF. In nucleotides, the CDR3 is TGCGCCAGCAGCTCCCGGGACACCCTTAACTATGGCTACACCTTC.

The chain recombines TRBV6-1 with TRBJ2-5; the D is unclear. The DNA matches TRBJ2-7 better at its end, which makes the J call doubtful. The CDR3 consists of 14 residues. Germline V CDR1 and CDR2: MNHNS, SASEGT. CDR3 region: CASSEWSASYEQYF. In DNA form, the CDR3 reads TGTGCCAGCAGTGAGTGGAGTGCCTCCTACGAGCAGTACTTC.

V and J are TRBV19 and TRBJ2-2, with D tentatively TRBD1 (5 bases). V lost 5 bases and J 7 bases, leaving 11 bases between the germline ends. CDR3 length: 13 amino acids. CDR1 and CDR2 (germline): LNHDA, SQIVND (reference sequence). The CDR3 DNA follows: TGTGCCAGTAGTTGGCAGGGTGGCGGGGAGCTGTTTTTT. This translates into CASSWQGGGELFF.

The rearrangement uses TRBV27 and TRBJ1-1; possible D gene TRBD1, 5 bases. Germline V gene data show CDR1 as MNHEY and CDR2 as SMNVEV (reference sequence). V was shortened by 1 base and J by 1 base, with 7 bases between the two germline ends. This CDR3 is 14 amino acids long. CDR3 in DNA: TGTGCCAGCAGTTTATGGGGGAGGAACACTGAAGCTTTCTTT. Its translation is CASSLWGRNTEAFF.

This clone was counted a single time. The rearrangement links TRBV7-9 to TRBJ2-1; D might be TRBD2 (5 bases). CDR1 is SEHNR and CDR2 is FQNEAQ in the germline V gene (reference sequence). CDR3 length: 13 residues. The ends were cut back, 4 bases at V and 10 bases at J, with 14 bases in the middle. The CDR3 DNA reads TGTGCCAGCAGCTCCGGGATTCATAACGAGCAGTTCTTC. This codes for CASSSGIHNEQFF. Full variable domain (remainder filled in from reference TRBV7-9 and TRBJ2-1): DTGVSQNPRHKITKRGQNVTFRCDPISEHNRLYWYRQTLGQGPEFLTYFQNEAQLEKSRLLSDRFSAERPKGSFSTLEIQRTEQGDSAMYLCASSSGIHNEQFFGPGTRLTVL.

Regarding this clone: The identical CDR3 is also encoded by other nucleotide sequences in the sample. The chain is built from TRBV30 and TRBJ2-3; TRBD1 matches 10 bases. This CDR3 contains 16 residues. The junction had 14 bases not matched to a gene; V was cut back by 8 bases and J by 3 bases. Germline V CDR1 and CDR2: GTSNPN, SVGIG (reference sequence). The CDR3 sequence: CAGRTGGAGWTDTQYF. As DNA, the CDR3 is TGTGCCGGTCGGACAGGGGGGGCGGGATGGACAGATACGCAGTATTTT.

This sequence joins TRBV28 and TRBJ2-1; D gene unclear. Germline CDR1 and CDR2: MDHEN and SYDVKM. V was clipped by 6 bases and J by 4 bases, with 7 bases between them. The CDR3 runs 12 residues. CDR3 in DNA: TGTGCCAGCAGGACTGCATACAATGAGCAGTTCTTC. Its protein is CASRTAYNEQFF.

This rearrangement joins TRBV7-3 to TRBJ2-1; unclear D gene. V was shortened by 2 bases and J by 5 bases, with 1 base between the two germline ends. The germline gives CDR1 SGHTA, CDR2 FQGTGA. This CDR3 has 11 residues. In nucleotides, the CDR3 is TGTGCCAGCAGCTTAGACAATGAGCAGTTCTTC. This codes for CASSLDNEQFF.